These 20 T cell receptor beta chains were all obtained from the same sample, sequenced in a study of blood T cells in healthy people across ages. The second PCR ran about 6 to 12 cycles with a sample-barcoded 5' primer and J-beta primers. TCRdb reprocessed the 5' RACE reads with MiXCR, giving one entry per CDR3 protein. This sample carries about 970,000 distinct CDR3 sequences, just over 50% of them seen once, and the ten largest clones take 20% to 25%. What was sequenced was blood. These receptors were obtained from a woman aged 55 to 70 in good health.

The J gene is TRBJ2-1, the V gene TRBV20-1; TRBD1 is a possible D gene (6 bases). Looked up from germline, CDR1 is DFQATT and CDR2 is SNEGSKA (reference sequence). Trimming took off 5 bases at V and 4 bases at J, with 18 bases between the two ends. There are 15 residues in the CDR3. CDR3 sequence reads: CSAAPADRGYNEQFF. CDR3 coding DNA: TGCAGTGCTGCCCCGGCGGACAGAGGTTACAATGAGCAGTTCTTC.

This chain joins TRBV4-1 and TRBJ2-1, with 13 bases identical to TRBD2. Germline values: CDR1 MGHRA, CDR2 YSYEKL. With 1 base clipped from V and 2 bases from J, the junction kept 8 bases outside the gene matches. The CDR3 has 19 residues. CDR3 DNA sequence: TGCGCCAGCAGCCAAGCCGGGACTAGCGGGATAGGCACCTACAATGAGCAGTTCTTC. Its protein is CASSQAGTSGIGTYNEQFF.

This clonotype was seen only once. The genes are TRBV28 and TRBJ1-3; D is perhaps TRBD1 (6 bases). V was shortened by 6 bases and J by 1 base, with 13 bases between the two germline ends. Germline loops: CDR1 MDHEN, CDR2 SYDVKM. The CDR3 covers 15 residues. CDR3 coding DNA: TGTGCCAGCAGCCCTCGAGACAGGTCTGGAAACACCATATATTTT. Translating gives CASSPRDRSGNTIYF.

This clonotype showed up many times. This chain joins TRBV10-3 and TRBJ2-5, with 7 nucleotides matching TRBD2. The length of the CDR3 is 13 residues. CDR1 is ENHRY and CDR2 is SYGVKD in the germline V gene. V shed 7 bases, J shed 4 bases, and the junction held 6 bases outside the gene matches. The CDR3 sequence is CAITAGETETQYF. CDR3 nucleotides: TGTGCCATCACGGCGGGGGAGACAGAGACCCAGTACTTC.

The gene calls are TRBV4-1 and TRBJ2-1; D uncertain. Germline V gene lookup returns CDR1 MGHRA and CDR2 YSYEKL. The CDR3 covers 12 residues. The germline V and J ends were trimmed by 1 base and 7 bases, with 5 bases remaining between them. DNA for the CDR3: TGCGCCAGCAGCCAAGCTCGGAATGAGCAGTTCTTC. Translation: CASSQARNEQFF.

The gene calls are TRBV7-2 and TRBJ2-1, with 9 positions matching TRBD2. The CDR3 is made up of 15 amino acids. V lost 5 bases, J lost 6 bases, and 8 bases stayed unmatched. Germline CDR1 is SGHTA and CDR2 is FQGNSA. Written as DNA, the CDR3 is TGTGCCAGCAGCCCATTCCAGACTAGCGGCAATGAGCAGTTCTTC. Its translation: CASSPFQTSGNEQFF. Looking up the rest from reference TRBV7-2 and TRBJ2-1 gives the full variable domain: GAGVSQSPSNKVTEKGKDVELRCDPISGHTALYWYRQSLGQGLEFLIYFQGNSAPDKSGLPSDRFSAERTGGSVSTLTIQRTQQEDSAVYLCASSPFQTSGNEQFFGPGTRLTVL.

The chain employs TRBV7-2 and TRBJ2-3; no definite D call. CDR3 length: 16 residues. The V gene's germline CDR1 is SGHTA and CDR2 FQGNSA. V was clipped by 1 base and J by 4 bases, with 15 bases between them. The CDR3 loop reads CASSLEASRNSDTQYF. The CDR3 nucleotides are TGTGCCAGCAGCTTAGAGGCTAGTAGGAATTCAGATACGCAGTATTTT. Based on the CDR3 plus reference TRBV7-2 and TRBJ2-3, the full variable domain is GAGVSQSPSNKVTEKGKDVELRCDPISGHTALYWYRQSLGQGLEFLIYFQGNSAPDKSGLPSDRFSAERTGGSVSTLTIQRTQQEDSAVYLCASSLEASRNSDTQYFGPGTRLTVL.

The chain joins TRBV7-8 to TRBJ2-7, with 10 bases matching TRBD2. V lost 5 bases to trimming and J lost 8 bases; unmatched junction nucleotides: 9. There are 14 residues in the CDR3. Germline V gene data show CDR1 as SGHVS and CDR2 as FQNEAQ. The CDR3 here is CASSLWLAGDKQYF. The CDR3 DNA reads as TGTGCCAGCAGCCTGTGGCTAGCGGGAGATAAGCAGTACTTC.

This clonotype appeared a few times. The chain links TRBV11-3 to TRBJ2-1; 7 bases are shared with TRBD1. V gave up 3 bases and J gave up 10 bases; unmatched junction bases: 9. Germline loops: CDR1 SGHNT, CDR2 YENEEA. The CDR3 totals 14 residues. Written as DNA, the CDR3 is TGTGCCAGCAGCTTCAAGCCAGGGGGATGCGAGCAGTTCTTC. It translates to CASSFKPGGCEQFF. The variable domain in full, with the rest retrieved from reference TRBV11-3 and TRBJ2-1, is EAGVVQSPRYKIIEKKQPVAFWCNPISGHNTLYWYLQNLGQGPELLIRYENEEAVDDSQLPKDRFSAERLKGVDSTLKIQPAELGDSAVYLCASSFKPGGCEQFFGPGTRLTVL.

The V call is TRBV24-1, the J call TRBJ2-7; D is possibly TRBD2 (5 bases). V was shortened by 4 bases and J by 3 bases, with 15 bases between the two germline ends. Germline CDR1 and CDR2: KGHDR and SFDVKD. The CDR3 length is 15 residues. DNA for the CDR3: TGTGCCACCAGTGACACTTCGACTACCGGCTACGAGCAGTACTTC. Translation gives CATSDTSTTGYEQYF.

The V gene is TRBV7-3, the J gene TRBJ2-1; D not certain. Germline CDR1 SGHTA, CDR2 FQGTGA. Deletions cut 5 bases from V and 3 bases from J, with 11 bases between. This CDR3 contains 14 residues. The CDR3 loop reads CASSPMSGYNEQFF. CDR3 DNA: TGTGCCAGCAGCCCTATGTCTGGCTACAATGAGCAGTTCTTC. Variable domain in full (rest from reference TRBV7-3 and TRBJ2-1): GAGVSQTPSNKVTEKGKYVELRCDPISGHTALYWYRQSLGQGPEFLIYFQGTGAADDSGLPNDRFFAVRPEGSVSTLKIQRTERGDSAVYLCASSPMSGYNEQFFGPGTRLTVL.

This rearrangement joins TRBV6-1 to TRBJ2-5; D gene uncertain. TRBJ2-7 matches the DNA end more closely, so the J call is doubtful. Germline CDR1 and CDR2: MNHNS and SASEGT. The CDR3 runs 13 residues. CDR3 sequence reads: CASSEWPANEQYF. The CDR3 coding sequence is TGTGCCAGCAGTGAATGGCCTGCGAACGAGCAGTACTTC.

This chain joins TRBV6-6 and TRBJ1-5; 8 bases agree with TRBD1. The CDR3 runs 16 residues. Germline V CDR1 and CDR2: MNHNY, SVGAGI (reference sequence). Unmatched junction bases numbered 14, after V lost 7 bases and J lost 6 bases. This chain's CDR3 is CASTETRDRRGQPQHF. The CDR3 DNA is TGTGCCAGCACCGAGACCCGGGACAGGAGAGGTCAGCCCCAGCATTTT.

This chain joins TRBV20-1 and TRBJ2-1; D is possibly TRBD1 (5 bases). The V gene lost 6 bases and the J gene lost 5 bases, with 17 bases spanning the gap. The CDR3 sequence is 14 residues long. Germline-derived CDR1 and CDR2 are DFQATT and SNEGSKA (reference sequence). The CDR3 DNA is TGCAGTGCGGGCAGGGCAGCATCCAACAATGAGCAGTTCTTC. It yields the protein CSAGRAASNNEQFF.

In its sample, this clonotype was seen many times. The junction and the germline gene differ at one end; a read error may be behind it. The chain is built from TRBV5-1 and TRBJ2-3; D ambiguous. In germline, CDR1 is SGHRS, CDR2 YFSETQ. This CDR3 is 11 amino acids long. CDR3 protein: CASSFGDTQYF. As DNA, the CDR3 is TGTGCCAGCAGCTTCGGAGATACGCAGTATTTT.

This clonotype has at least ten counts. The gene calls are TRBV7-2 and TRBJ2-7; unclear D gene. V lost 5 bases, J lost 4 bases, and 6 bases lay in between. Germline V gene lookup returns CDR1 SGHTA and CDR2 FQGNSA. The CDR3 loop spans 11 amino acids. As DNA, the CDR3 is TGTGCCAGCAGCGCAGAGTACGAGCAGTACTTC. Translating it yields CASSAEYEQYF.

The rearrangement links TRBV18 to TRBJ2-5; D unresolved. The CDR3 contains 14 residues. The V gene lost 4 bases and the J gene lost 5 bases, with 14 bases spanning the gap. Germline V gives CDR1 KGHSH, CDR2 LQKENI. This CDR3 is CASSQFGQFETQYF. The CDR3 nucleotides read TGTGCCAGCTCACAGTTCGGCCAGTTCGAGACCCAGTACTTC.

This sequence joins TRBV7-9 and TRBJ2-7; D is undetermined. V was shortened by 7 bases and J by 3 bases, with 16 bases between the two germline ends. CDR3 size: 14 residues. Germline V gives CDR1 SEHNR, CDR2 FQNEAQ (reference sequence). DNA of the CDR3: TGTGCCAGCACCCAAGCCGGGCAGAGCTACGAGCAGTACTTC. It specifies CASTQAGQSYEQYF.

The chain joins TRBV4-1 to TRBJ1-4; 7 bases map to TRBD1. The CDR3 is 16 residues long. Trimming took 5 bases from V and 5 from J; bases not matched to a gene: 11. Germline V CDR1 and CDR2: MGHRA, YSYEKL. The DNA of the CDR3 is TGCGCCAGCAGCTCCCAGGCAGGGACAGAAAATGAAAAACTGTTTTTT. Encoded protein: CASSSQAGTENEKLFF.

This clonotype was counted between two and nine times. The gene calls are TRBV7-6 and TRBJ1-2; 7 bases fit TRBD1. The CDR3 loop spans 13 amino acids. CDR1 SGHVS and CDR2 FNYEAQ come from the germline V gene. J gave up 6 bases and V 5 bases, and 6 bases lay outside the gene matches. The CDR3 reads CASSPTRGDGYTF. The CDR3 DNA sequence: TGTGCCAGCAGCCCGACCAGGGGGGATGGCTACACCTTC.